Reported below is one T cell receptor beta chain. Here immunoSEQ multiplex PCR was the method, and the copy in TCRdb shows in-frame clones only, minus some. The repertoire has some 530,000 clones, 88% of them found once; the top ten carry roughly 8%. This entry comes from a study of blood T cell repertoires in COVID-19. Germline CDR1 reads GTSNPN; CDR2 reads SVGIG (reference sequence). This CDR3 has 15 amino acids. V lost 0 bases to trimming and J lost 8 bases; unmatched junction nucleotides: 7. Sequencing was done on a sample of PBMCs or T cells enriched from blood (not recorded which). This sequence originates from a woman aged 55 to 70 who had recovered from COVID-19. This chain links TRBV30 with TRBJ1-4; TRBD1 agrees at 9 bases. For the CDR3, the DNA is TGTGCCTGGAGTGTACACGGGACAGGGAGGGAAAAACTGTTTTTT. Translating gives CAWSVHGTGREKLFF.